This T cell receptor beta chain derives from a study of T cells in Graves' hyperthyroidism and ophthalmopathy. The study, taken as a whole, reports: Among thyroid clonotypes expanded above 0.001, most also appeared in blood.

TCR beta CDR3 regions were amplified from RNA transcripts. The HTBI primer set drove a first-round RT-PCR of the TCR CDR3. TCRdb called the multiplex PCR reads again in MiXCR, with one record for every CDR3 protein. The table lists around 500,000 distinct CDR3 sequences, around a fifth of them singletons, with 49% in the top ten. Uncontrolled infection, other autoimmune disease, pregnancy or lactation led to exclusion. Together with thyroid ultrasound, orbital computed tomography, serum thyroxine and TRAb, clinical symptoms were used for diagnoses. Around 10 ml fresh peripheral blood yielded the PBMCs. This clonotype was detected only a few times. Its antigen is unidentified. Sequenced: blood. This clonotype was sampled from a woman aged 70 to 79 with Graves' ophthalmopathy.

The DNA for the CDR3 is TGTGCCACCAGTGATCCAGGACAGGGGAGCAATGAGCAGTTCTTC. Protein: CATSDPGQGSNEQFF. This chain links TRBV24-1 with TRBJ2-1, with TRBD1 identical over 9 bases. The germline gives CDR1 KGHDR, CDR2 SFDVKD. The V segment lost 3 bases and the J segment 6 bases; nucleotides outside the gene matches: 5. CDR3 length: 15 residues.